This T cell receptor (beta chain) was documented in a study of long-term antiretroviral therapy in people with HIV. As to this clone: The antigen is not known.

Investigators performed immunoSEQ version v3.0 at survey level. Sequencing of each sample targeted 40,000-50,000 T-cell genomes. Assay used: immunoSEQ multiplex PCR; TCRdb lists only in-frame clones, some missing. Here the sample spans about 33,000 clones, approximately 96% being singletons. Trimming removed 0 bases from V and 0 bases from J, with 5 bases in between. CDR1 is SGDLS and CDR2 is YYNGEE in the germline V gene. CDR3 size: 14 residues. Study findings and constraints: Diversity rose after ART but stayed below transplant donor controls.

The genes are TRBV9 and TRBJ2-3, with D unresolved. This receptor was obtained from a man aged 25-45 years with HIV. Sequencing was performed on unsorted PBMCs, taken approximately 6.5 years after starting antiretroviral therapy. The CDR3 spells CASSVDTSTDTQYF. The CDR3, as DNA: TGTGCCAGCAGCGTAGACACCAGCACAGATACGCAGTATTTT.